Detailed here is one T cell receptor (beta chain). The target of this receptor is not known. Nothing much larger sits one base from this clone, and base qualities are not available. The data are from a study of blood T cell repertoires in COVID-19 (dated by TCRdb to the early 2020s). With respect to the entire study: Samples covering the acute and convalescent phases of COVID-19 were provided by collaborators in the United States, Italy and Spain. The prospective study material was composed of cDNA or gDNA derived from T cells, B-cell-depleted T cells, or PBMCs. Deeply sampled blood TCRbeta repertoires from subjects exposed to, actively infected with, or recovered from COVID-19 were included in the dataset. The repertoires were made available in a free public database intended to serve as a resource for research on the immune response to SARS-CoV-2. The samples were drawn from the first 160 participants of the ongoing ImmuneRACE study and from over a thousand subjects provided by 6 global collaborators. Nearly every sample came with metadata listing a de-identified subject ID, COVID-19 status, age in years and sex. Where available, HLA class I and class II types were taken from metadata supplied by the sample provider and were not determined by assay-based typing. Overall results and qualifications from the work: How much clinical and demographic metadata was included differed by source and by participant, and the metadata was provided uncurated.

The germline V end is reduced by 2 bases and the J end by 5 bases; junction bases left unmatched: 7. Taken from cysteine to phenylalanine, the CDR3 has 15 residues. CDR3 DNA is the only sequence kept; it has 45 bases, read in frame from the first base. The germline V gene yields SNHLY for CDR1 and FYNNEI for CDR2. TCRbeta CDR3 regions were amplified from genomic DNA by means of the immunoSEQ Assay, a bias-controlled multiplex PCR. For the original study's pipeline: Within the assay, amplification of reference gene primers was used to estimate how many nucleated cells each sample contained. To quantify the absolute abundance of each unique TCRbeta CDR3 rearrangement, sequence reads were collapsed and filtered. Productive Simpson clonality was computed per sample as the square root of Simpson's diversity index over productive rearrangements. Drawn from immuneACCESS, this table holds only the in-frame rearrangements with V and J called that TCRdb kept. Clones are partly lost; checked studies trace under half to an unresolved V gene and leave the rest unexplained. V, J and clone size are taken as reported in that table, and D and trimming were inferred from the DNA itself. The sample table contains about 210,000 clones; only one count was recorded for roughly 87% of them. About 9.4% of the sample rests with the top ten.

Participants in the prospective study were enrolled through a virtual design, were aged roughly 18 to 100 years, and lived in approximately 25 United States geographic areas. In the prospective study, participants were assigned to cohorts based on the clinical history participants reported in a screening survey and a study questionnaire. Each participant in the prospective study had whole blood, serum and a nasopharyngeal or oropharyngeal swab collected by mobile phlebotomists. Additional blood draws and questionnaires over an approximately two-month period could optionally be provided by prospective study participants. Before DNA extraction, prospective study blood samples were shipped either frozen or at room temperature.

Sequences were obtained from PBMCs or T cells enriched from blood (not recorded which). Here the chain combines TRBV2 and TRBJ2-7, with TRBD1 matching 9 junction bases. This receptor was taken from a man younger than 30 with acute COVID-19. For the CDR3, the sequence is CASSENRDRDHEQYF. The DNA sequence is as follows: TGTGCCAGCAGTGAAAACCGGGACAGGGACCACGAGCAGTACTTC.